The following is a T cell receptor beta chain sequence with its context. Its cognate antigen is unknown. Clones were read by immunoSEQ multiplex PCR, and TCRdb kept only the in-frame ones, dropping some. The sample lists under 80,000 clones, around 94% seen once, with approximately 3.4% in the top ten. The data originate from a study of cytomegalovirus exposure and HLA in healthy donors. Study-wide findings and caveats: Rarity characterized most TCR sequences, yet some public TCRs appeared in many donors. Cytomegalovirus-associated status was assigned to 150 to 200 TCR beta chains. The tendency of first-cohort TCR clusters to co-occur in the roughly 120 validation repertoires was the finding of a later analysis.

V was clipped by 0 bases and J by 3 bases, with 16 bases between them. Germline V gene data show CDR1 as SGHRS and CDR2 as YFSETQ. This CDR3 has 17 residues. The gene calls are TRBV5-1 and TRBJ1-5; weak D call: TRBD1 (5 bases). This sequence was found in a woman under 30 in good health and CMV-seropositive. The source material was PBMCs. CDR3 nucleotide sequence: TGCGCCAGCAGCTTGGACGCACAGGTTCTTAACAATCAGCCCCAGCATTTT. It is translated as CASSLDAQVLNNQPQHF.